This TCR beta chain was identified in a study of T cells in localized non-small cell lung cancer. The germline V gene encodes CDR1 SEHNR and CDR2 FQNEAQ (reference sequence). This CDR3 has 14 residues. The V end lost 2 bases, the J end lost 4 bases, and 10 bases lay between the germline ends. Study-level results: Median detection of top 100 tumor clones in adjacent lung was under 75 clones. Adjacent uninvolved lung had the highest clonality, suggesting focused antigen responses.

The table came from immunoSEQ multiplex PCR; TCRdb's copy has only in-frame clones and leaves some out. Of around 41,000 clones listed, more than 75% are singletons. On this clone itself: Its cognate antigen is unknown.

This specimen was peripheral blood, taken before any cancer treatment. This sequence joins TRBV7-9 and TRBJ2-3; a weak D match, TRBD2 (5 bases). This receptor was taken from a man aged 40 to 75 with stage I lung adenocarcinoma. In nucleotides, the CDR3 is TGTGCCAGCAGCTTAAGTTCGGGATCAGATACGCAGTATTTT. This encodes CASSLSSGSDTQYF.